This T cell receptor beta chain was identified during a study of T cells and Merkel cell carcinoma outcomes. General observations from the study: In Merkel cell carcinoma, repertoire and T-cell density reportedly predicted outcomes.

Generated by immunoSEQ multiplex PCR, the TCRdb table keeps only in-frame clones and is missing some. The table has approximately 20,000 clones, almost 85% seen once. Concerning this clone: Antigen specificity is unknown.

Sequenced input: tumor tissue from Merkel cell carcinoma. This clonotype originated in a human donor with Merkel cell carcinoma.

In DNA, the CDR3 is TGTGCCAGCAGTTTATCTGGCGGGTACAATGAGCAGTTCTTC. Amino acid sequence: CASSLSGGYNEQFF. V gene TRBV27 combines with J gene TRBJ2-1; D may be TRBD2 (5 bases). CDR3 length equals 14 residues. Trimming left V 0 bases short and J 4 bases short, with 7 bases between. CDR1 is MNHEY and CDR2 is SMNVEV in the germline V gene (reference sequence).